Sequencing of this TCR beta chain was carried out in a study of blood T cell repertoires in COVID-19. In the authors' methods: Using reference gene primer amplification, nucleated cell counts were estimated. Sequenced by immunoSEQ multiplex PCR; TCRdb stores in-frame clones only, minus some. The V and J calls and clone size come from that table; D and trimming were worked out from the DNA. The sample contains roughly 460,000 clones, approximately 90% of which appear only once. Seattle-derived patients entered the study during active infection and were followed longitudinally. Trimming took off 6 bases at V and 6 bases at J, with 11 bases between the two ends. The CDR3 extends over 13 amino acids.

The source material was peripheral blood. The sequence came from a man younger than 35 with COVID-19, enrolled during active disease. The rearrangement uses TRBV12-3 or TRBV12-4 and TRBJ2-2; D is perhaps TRBD1 (6 bases). CDR3: CASSSTGPGELFF. DNA for the CDR3: TGTGCCAGCAGCTCTACAGGGCCCGGGGAGCTGTTTTTT.